The next 32 T cell receptor beta chains were all read from a single sample in a study of T cells in women clearing cervical HPV infection (dated by TCRdb to about 2018). Libraries were constructed by the immunoSEQ multiplex PCR assay. TCRdb retrieved this table from immuneACCESS and kept in-frame rearrangements only. Not all clones are present; in checked studies, unresolved V genes account for under half, and no reason is known for the remainder. This sample's table carries fewer than 35,000 clones. More than 4% of the sample is in the top ten clones. The sequencing sample was made of blood buffy coat. All receptors come from a woman aged 18 to 75 with a cervical HPV16 infection that either progressed to CIN3+ or cleared (not recorded which).

Points on this clone: From the germline J gene comes the end of the CDR3, since the read stops 3 residues before it. J is TRBJ1-1 and V is TRBV20-1, with a possible D match to TRBD1 (6 bases). Germline V lookup: CDR1 DFQATT, CDR2 SNEGSKA (reference sequence). This CDR3 comprises 14 residues. CDR3: CSARESSGTLKAFF. CDR3 DNA (partial): TGCAGTGCTAGAGAATCTTCCGGGACACTGAAA.

Comment on this clone: The CDR3 is cut off 3 residues early in the read; its end comes from the germline J gene. The gene calls are TRBV20-1 and TRBJ2-7; a possible D gene is TRBD2 (6 bases). The CDR3 has 14 residues. The V end lost 4 bases, the J end lost 2 bases, and 15 bases lay between the germline ends. The germline V gene has CDR1 DFQATT and CDR2 SNEGSKA (reference sequence). The DNA read from the CDR3 is TGCAGTGCTACCAAAAGGGACTTCGCCTACGAG. It specifies CSATKRDFAYE. The CDR3 in full is CSATKRDFAYEQYF.

As regards this clone: Coverage ceases 3 residues before the CDR3 finishes, and the germline J gene fills in the end. The chain joins TRBV19 to TRBJ2-2; D remains ambiguous. CDR3 length: 15 amino acids. CDR1 is LNHDA, CDR2 SQIVND, per germline (reference sequence). Trimming shortened V by 0 bases and J by 3 bases, and 8 bases separated the two germline ends. CDR3 bases read: TGTGCCAGTAGTATAGATCTAGGCGACACCGGGGAG. Translation gives CASSIDLGDTGE. The full CDR3 is CASSIDLGDTGELFF.

To note about this clone: A junction end diverges from the germline sequence, so it may reflect a read error. The read is 3 residues too short to cover the CDR3 end, so that end is filled in from the germline J gene. The chain recombines TRBV4-2 with TRBJ1-3, with TRBD1 matching over 9 bases. Per the germline V gene, CDR1 is LGHNA and CDR2 is YNFKEQ. The CDR3 sequence is 17 residues long. Partial CDR3 DNA: TGCGCCAGCAGCCAAGATGAACAGGGGGCGGGTGGAAACACC. Residues: CASSQDEQGAGGNT. The CDR3 in its entirety is CASSQDEQGAGGNTIYF.

For this clone: Read coverage stops 3 residues before the CDR3 terminus; the germline J gene supplies the remainder. The chain joins TRBV20-1 to TRBJ2-7; 7 bases align to TRBD2. The CDR3 extends over 14 amino acids. V shed 0 bases, J shed 2 bases, and the junction held 4 bases outside the gene matches. The germline gives CDR1 DFQATT, CDR2 SNEGSKA (reference sequence). The DNA read from the CDR3 is TGCAGTGCTAGAGATCGGAGCGGGACCTACGAG. This gives the protein CSARDRSGTYE. The complete CDR3 protein is CSARDRSGTYEQYF.

Of note for this clone: The CDR3 end falls 3 residues outside the read, so it is completed with the germline J gene. The chain recombines TRBV6-1 with TRBJ1-2; no firm D call. V lost 4 bases, J lost 3 bases, and 9 bases lay in between. From germline, CDR1 is MNHNS and CDR2 SASEGT. This CDR3 has 13 residues. The CDR3 spells CASSGALHYGYTF. The covered CDR3 bases are TGTGCCAGCAGTGGAGCCCTCCACTATGGC.

In the case of this clone: The read ends 3 residues early relative to the CDR3; the germline J gene fills the gap. The V gene is TRBV6-2 or TRBV6-3, the J gene TRBJ1-1, with TRBD1 as a possible D gene (5 bases). CDR1 and CDR2 from the germline V gene are MNHEY and SVGEGT. The CDR3 has 16 amino acids. CDR3 DNA, as far as it was read: TGTGCCAGCAAACCCCATGACAGACTTGAATGGGGCGAA. The encoded protein is CASKPHDRLEWGE. Given in full, the CDR3 is CASKPHDRLEWGEAFF.

Concerning this clone itself: The read halts 3 residues ahead of the CDR3 end, with the missing end drawn from the germline J gene. This chain connects TRBV20-1 to TRBJ2-1; TRBD2 matches 8 bases. The CDR3 is 19 residues long. The ends lost 4 bases at V and 4 bases at J; junction bases unmatched: 21. Germline V gene sequence: CDR1 DFQATT, CDR2 SNEGSKA (reference sequence). Here the CDR3 reads CSAKHLAGPSLDLYNEQFF. Partial CDR3 DNA: TGCAGTGCTAAGCACCTAGCGGGTCCGTCCCTAGATTTATACAATGAG.

Details on this clone: The read terminates 3 residues ahead of where the CDR3 ends, so the germline J gene completes it. The V gene is TRBV5-6, the J gene TRBJ2-1; the match to TRBD1 covers 8 bases. Germline V gene data show CDR1 as SGHDT and CDR2 as YYEEEE. The V and J ends lost 4 bases and 4 bases, in that order; junction bases with no gene match: 4. The CDR3 runs 14 residues. CDR3 in amino acids: CASSGGQGYNEQFF. The DNA read from the CDR3 is TGTGCCAGCAGCGGCGGACAGGGATACAATGAG.

With respect to this clone: Sequencing ends 3 residues short of the CDR3 end; the germline J gene provides the rest. The rearrangement uses TRBV19 and TRBJ2-6; a possible D gene is TRBD1 (6 bases). The ends were cut back, 6 bases at V and 0 bases at J, with 18 bases in the middle. The CDR3 consists of 18 residues. Germline CDR1 reads LNHDA; CDR2 reads SQIVND (reference sequence). CDR3 bases read: TGTGCCAGTAGACTACTCGGACAGTTTAGCTCTGGGGCCAACGTC. Translating gives CASRLLGQFSSGANV. In full, the CDR3 is CASRLLGQFSSGANVLTF.

Of note for this clone: With the read ending 3 residues before the CDR3 end, the germline J gene is used to fill in that end. This rearrangement joins TRBV18 to TRBJ2-5; 8 bases agree with TRBD2. Germline CDR1 and CDR2: KGHSH and LQKENI. J was trimmed by 4 bases and V by 2 bases; bases with no gene match: 9. The CDR3 contains 16 residues. The CDR3 region is CASSPIGKRELETQYF. The CDR3 DNA, read in part, is TGTGCCAGCTCACCAATTGGGAAGCGGGAGCTAGAGACC.

With respect to this clone: The sequenced fragment ends 3 residues before the CDR3 boundary, so the rest is inferred from the germline J gene. This chain links TRBV30 with TRBJ2-5; D not certain. The V end lost 2 bases, the J end lost 2 bases, and 6 bases lay between the germline ends. CDR3 length equals 12 residues. Per the germline V gene, CDR1 is GTSNPN and CDR2 is SVGIG (reference sequence). The CDR3 bases that were read are TGTGCCTGGAGTCAGGCTCAAGAGACC. This encodes CAWSQAQET. The complete CDR3 reads CAWSQAQETQYF.

Notes on this clone: The CDR3 end falls 3 residues outside the read, so it is completed with the germline J gene. J is TRBJ1-6 and V is TRBV19; 7 bases line up with TRBD1. Trimming at V came to 5 bases and at J to 9 bases, leaving 7 bases not matched to a gene. CDR1 and CDR2 (germline): LNHDA, SQIVND (reference sequence). The CDR3 loop spans 14 amino acids. The CDR3 protein is CASSPQGGSSPLHF. Partial CDR3 DNA: TGTGCCAGTAGTCCCCAGGGGGGAAGTTCACCC.

Regarding this clone: The read terminates 3 residues ahead of where the CDR3 ends, so the germline J gene completes it. The chain combines TRBV11-2 with TRBJ2-7; D ambiguous. Germline V gene sequence: CDR1 SGHAT, CDR2 FQNNGV. The CDR3 totals 15 residues. V gave up 0 bases and J gave up 0 bases, with 9 bases separating them. CDR3 residues: CASSLEYGSSYEQYF. CDR3 bases read: TGTGCCAGCAGCTTAGAATACGGTAGCTCCTACGAG.

A remark on this clone: The read gets to within 3 residues of the CDR3 end, and the germline J gene fills in the rest. The genes are TRBV5-1 and TRBJ1-4; 7 nucleotides align to TRBD1. This CDR3 is built from 15 residues. After removal of 0 bases from V and 5 bases from J, the junction contained 4 bases not matched to a gene. Germline CDR1 and CDR2: SGHRS and YFSETQ. This CDR3 is CASSLGGQMNEKLFF. The DNA read from the CDR3 is TGCGCCAGCAGCTTGGGGGGACAGATGAATGAAAAA.

Note on this clone: The missing CDR3 end, 3 residues past where the read stops, is filled in from the germline J gene. V usage is TRBV5-5 and J usage is TRBJ2-7, with D maybe TRBD1 (6 bases). V lost 4 bases and J 4 bases, leaving 15 bases between the germline ends. Germline V CDR1 and CDR2: SGHKS, YYEKEE (reference sequence). The CDR3 length is 14 residues. This CDR3 is CASSPRQVSYEQYF. The covered CDR3 bases are TGTGCCAGCAGCCCGAGACAGGTCTCTTACGAG.

As concerns this clone: The read terminates 3 residues ahead of where the CDR3 ends, so the germline J gene completes it. J is TRBJ2-3 and V is TRBV20-1; 8 nucleotides align to TRBD2. The germline gives CDR1 DFQATT, CDR2 SNEGSKA (reference sequence). V lost 6 bases and J lost 0; bases outside the gene matches: 5. The CDR3 is made up of 14 amino acids. CDR3 sequence: CSASTSGSTDTQYF. The DNA read from the CDR3 is TGCAGTGCGTCCACTAGCGGAAGCACAGATACG.

Notes on this clone: The read gets to within 3 residues of the CDR3 end, and the germline J gene fills in the rest. The V and J genes are TRBV29-1 and TRBJ2-3, with D possibly TRBD1 on 6 matching bases. Germline CDR1 and CDR2: SQVTM and ANQGSEA. The V and J ends lost 6 bases and 3 bases respectively, with 19 bases between them. CDR3 size: 15 residues. CDR3 in amino acids: CSVAFGTKSTDTQYF. The sequenced part of the CDR3 DNA is TGCAGCGTAGCATTTGGGACAAAGAGTACAGATACG.

As for this clone: With the read ending 3 residues before the CDR3 end, the germline J gene is used to fill in that end. The chain carries TRBV5-8 and TRBJ2-5, with D possibly matching TRBD1 (6 bases). V dropped 1 base and J dropped 7 bases, with 17 bases sitting between them. The CDR3 sequence is 15 residues long. Germline lookup yields CDR1 SGHTS and CDR2 YDEGEE. CDR3 region: CASSLSGRGLGTQYF. The sequenced CDR3 bases are TGTGCCAGCAGCTTGTCGGGCAGGGGATTAGGGACC.

About this clone: The CDR3 end lies 3 residues beyond the end of the read and is filled in from the germline J gene. V and J are TRBV11-2 and TRBJ2-3; D is ambiguous. CDR3 length equals 15 residues. The V end was cut by 1 base, the J end by 1 base, with 9 bases between. CDR1 SGHAT and CDR2 FQNNGV come from the germline V gene. The CDR3 DNA, read in part, is TGTGCCAGCAGCTTAGGGCTTCCAGGCACAGATACG. It codes for CASSLGLPGTDT. The full CDR3 sequence reads CASSLGLPGTDTQYF.

For this clone: The read ends 3 residues early relative to the CDR3; the germline J gene fills the gap. The chain employs TRBV19 and TRBJ1-2, with TRBD1 identical over 7 bases. Trimming cost V 6 bases and J 3 bases; bases outside gene matches: 7. The CDR3 is 14 residues long. CDR1 LNHDA and CDR2 SQIVND come from the germline V gene (reference sequence). The CDR3 DNA, read in part, is TGTGCCAGTAGCCCGATCGACAGGGACTATGGC. This sequence encodes CASSPIDRDYG. The whole CDR3 protein reads CASSPIDRDYGYTF.

For this clone: The read ends 3 residues early relative to the CDR3; the germline J gene fills the gap. The chain has TRBV10-3 and TRBJ1-1; 10 nucleotides align to TRBD1. The CDR3 runs to 17 residues. Germline V lookup: CDR1 ENHRY, CDR2 SYGVKD. J was trimmed by 3 bases and V by 4 bases; bases with no gene match: 11. This chain's CDR3 is CAISASTGGAQDTEAFF. The covered CDR3 bases are TGTGCCATCAGTGCCTCGACAGGGGGCGCGCAGGACACTGAA.

A note on this clone: The read ends 3 residues before the CDR3 terminus; that terminus is restored from the germline J gene. The rearrangement links TRBV20-1 to TRBJ2-3; TRBD1 matches 9 bases. Germline V gives CDR1 DFQATT, CDR2 SNEGSKA (reference sequence). This CDR3 is 14 amino acids long. Trimming took 4 bases from V and 3 from J; bases not matched to a gene: 5. The CDR3 DNA, read in part, is TGCAGTGCTATACACAGGGGGCAGACAGATACG. As protein: CSAIHRGQTDT. The complete CDR3 reads CSAIHRGQTDTQYF.

Comment on this clone: Read sequence stops 3 residues before the CDR3 end, and the germline J gene provides the missing end. The J gene is TRBJ2-1, the V gene TRBV7-3; 9 nucleotides match TRBD2. The V gene's germline CDR1 is SGHTA and CDR2 FQGTGA. The CDR3 is 15 residues long. With 5 bases clipped from V and 2 bases from J, the junction kept 4 bases outside the gene matches. The CDR3: CASSGPSGTYNEQFF. The sequenced CDR3 bases are TGTGCCAGCAGCGGGCCTAGCGGGACCTACAATGAG.

As regards this clone: Read data end 3 residues before the CDR3 end; the end is taken from the germline J gene. This sample also contains other DNA sequences that code for the same CDR3. The chain is built from TRBV18 and TRBJ2-7; 9 bases agree with TRBD1. This CDR3 region has 15 residues. In germline, CDR1 is KGHSH, CDR2 LQKENI. V was clipped by 6 bases and J by 3 bases; unmatched bases: 9. The CDR3 bases that were read are TGTGCCAGCTCGCCGCCGGGACAGGGTAACTACGAG. This gives the protein CASSPPGQGNYE. The full CDR3 protein is CASSPPGQGNYEQYF. Variable domain in full (rest from reference TRBV18 and TRBJ2-7): NAGVMQNPRHLVRRRGQEARLRCSPMKGHSHVYWYRQLPEEGLKFMVYLQKENIIDESGMPKERFSAEFPKEGPSILRIQQVVRGDSAAYFCASSPPGQGNYEQYFGPGTRLTVT.

The CDR3 bases that were read are TGCGCCAGCACCCAACAGGGGGTCACTGAA. Translation: CASTQQGVTE. The whole CDR3 reads CASTQQGVTEAFF. V and J are TRBV5-1 and TRBJ1-1; 8 bases fit TRBD1. The read gets to within 3 residues of the CDR3 end, and the germline J gene fills in the rest. Trimming cost V 6 bases and J 4 bases; bases outside gene matches: 5. CDR3 length equals 13 residues. From germline, CDR1 is SGHRS and CDR2 YFSETQ.

Worth noting for this clone: Coverage ceases 3 residues before the CDR3 finishes, and the germline J gene fills in the end. V gene TRBV18 combines with J gene TRBJ2-7, with TRBD1 as a possible D gene (5 bases). Between the trimmed V and J ends, which lost 0 bases and 6 bases, there was a span of 15 bases. Per the germline V gene, CDR1 is KGHSH and CDR2 is LQKENI. CDR3 length equals 15 residues. The DNA read from the CDR3 is TGTGCCAGCTCACCACCGGGGCAAGCGCTTAGCGAG. Translation: CASSPPGQALSE. The whole CDR3 sequence reads CASSPPGQALSEQYF.

Comment on this clone: The read stops 3 residues short of the end of the CDR3; the missing end is completed from the germline J gene. This sequence joins TRBV14 and TRBJ1-1; TRBD1 matches 11 bases. The CDR3 covers 16 residues. Germline V lookup: CDR1 SGHDN, CDR2 FVKESK. The J segment lost 1 base and the V segment lost 0 bases, leaving 1 base of the junction unmatched. The covered CDR3 bases are TGTGCCAGCAGCCAAGATGGACAGGGGGCGAACACTGAA. This encodes CASSQDGQGANTE. The complete CDR3 protein is CASSQDGQGANTEAFF.

Details on this clone: The read stops 3 residues short of the end of the CDR3; the missing end is completed from the germline J gene. The chain has TRBV28 and TRBJ2-2, with D tentatively TRBD2 (6 bases). There are 15 residues in the CDR3. Germline values: CDR1 MDHEN, CDR2 SYDVKM. The chain's CDR3 is CASSSTGLPNEKLFF. The DNA read from the CDR3 is TGTGCCAGCAGTTCAACGGGACTGCCCAATGAAAAG.

On this clone itself: The read stops 3 residues short of the end of the CDR3; the missing end is completed from the germline J gene. V gene TRBV20-1 combines with J gene TRBJ2-2; 7 positions match TRBD1. Looked up from germline, CDR1 is DFQATT and CDR2 is SNEGSKA (reference sequence). With 6 bases clipped from V and 0 bases from J, the junction kept 7 bases outside the gene matches. This CDR3 has 15 residues. CDR3 DNA (partial): TGCAGTGCCGCGGACAGGACAGCGAACACCGGGGAG. Translating it yields CSAADRTANTGE. The complete CDR3 reads CSAADRTANTGELFF.

To note about this clone: Read coverage stops 3 residues before the CDR3 terminus; the germline J gene supplies the remainder. The V gene is TRBV6-2 or TRBV6-3, the J gene TRBJ2-7, with 9 bases lining up with TRBD1. This CDR3 is 13 amino acids long. The V and J ends lost 6 bases and 6 bases, in that order; junction bases with no gene match: 6. Germline CDR1 and CDR2: MNHEY and SVGEGT. CDR3 loop: CASSTTGGSEQYF. CDR3 DNA (partial): TGTGCCAGCAGCACAACAGGGGGCAGCGAG.

To note about this clone: One end of the junction does not line up with germline, which may come from a read error. The read terminates 3 residues before the CDR3 end, so the remaining end is supplied by the germline J gene. The chain employs TRBV30 and TRBJ2-6; possible D gene TRBD1, 7 bases. From germline, CDR1 is GTSNPN and CDR2 SVGIG (reference sequence). CDR3 length: 15 residues. The CDR3: CARSTGAGGANVLTF. Partial CDR3 DNA: TGTGCCCGGAGCACAGGGGCGGGGGGGGCCAACGTC.